Shown below are 2 T cell receptor beta chains from a single sample sequenced in a study of multiple sclerosis patients with progressive multifocal leukoencephalopathy. The time point here: time of PML onset. The method was immunoSEQ multiplex PCR; TCRdb's version includes in-frame clones alone and lacks a portion of them. The data show about 30,000 clones, approximately 89% seen once. Material: PBMCs, obtained from a patient treated with natalizumab. All receptors come from a woman in her twenties or thirties with progressive multifocal leukoencephalopathy.

This chain links TRBV7-2 with TRBJ2-7, with 9 bases aligning to TRBD2. Germline assignment: CDR1 SGHTA and CDR2 FQGNSA. The CDR3 runs to 15 residues. With 2 bases clipped from V and 7 bases from J, the junction kept 9 bases outside the gene matches. The CDR3 region is CASSLPRGLAGEQYF. CDR3 in DNA: TGTGCCAGCAGCTTACCCCGAGGTCTAGCGGGGGAGCAGTACTTC.

The chain recombines TRBV9 with TRBJ1-1; unclear D gene. In germline, CDR1 is SGDLS, CDR2 YYNGEE. V lost 0 bases to trimming and J lost 1 base, with 7 bases between them. The CDR3 has 14 amino acids. CDR3 sequence: CASSVVETNTEAFF. CDR3 DNA sequence: TGTGCCAGCAGCGTAGTCGAGACGAACACTGAAGCTTTCTTT.